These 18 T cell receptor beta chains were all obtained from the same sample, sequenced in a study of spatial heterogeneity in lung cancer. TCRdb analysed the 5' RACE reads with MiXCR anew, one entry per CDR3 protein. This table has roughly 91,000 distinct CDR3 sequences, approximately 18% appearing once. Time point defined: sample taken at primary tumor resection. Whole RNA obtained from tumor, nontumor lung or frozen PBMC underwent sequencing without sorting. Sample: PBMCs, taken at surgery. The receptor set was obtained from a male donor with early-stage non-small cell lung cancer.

The CDR3 spells CASSFPGLLEASYEQYF. CDR3 nucleotides: TGTGCCAGCAGCTTCCCTGGGCTATTGGAGGCCTCCTACGAGCAGTACTTC. The gene calls are TRBV11-3 and TRBJ2-7; possible D gene TRBD2, 5 bases. V was shortened by 3 bases and J by 0 bases, with 18 bases between the two germline ends. Germline CDR1 SGHNT, CDR2 YENEEA. The CDR3 is 17 amino acids.

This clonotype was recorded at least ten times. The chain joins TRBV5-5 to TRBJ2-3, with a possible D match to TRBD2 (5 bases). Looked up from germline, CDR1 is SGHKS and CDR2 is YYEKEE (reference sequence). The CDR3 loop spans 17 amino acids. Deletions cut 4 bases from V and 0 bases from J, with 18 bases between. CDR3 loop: CASSQAGGGGSTDTQYF. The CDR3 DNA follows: TGTGCCAGCAGCCAAGCAGGAGGAGGAGGCAGCACAGATACGCAGTATTTT. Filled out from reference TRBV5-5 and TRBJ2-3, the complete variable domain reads DAGVTQSPTHLIKTRGQQVTLRCSPISGHKSVSWYQQVLGQGPQFIFQYYEKEERGRGNFPDRFSARQFPNYSSELNVNALLLGDSALYLCASSQAGGGGSTDTQYFGPGTRLTVL.

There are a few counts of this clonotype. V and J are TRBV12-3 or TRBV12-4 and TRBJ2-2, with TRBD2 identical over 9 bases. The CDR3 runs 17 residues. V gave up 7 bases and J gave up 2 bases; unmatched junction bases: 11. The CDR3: CASTNGETSGNTGELFF. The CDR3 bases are TGTGCCAGCACCAACGGAGAGACTAGCGGAAACACCGGGGAGCTGTTTTTT.

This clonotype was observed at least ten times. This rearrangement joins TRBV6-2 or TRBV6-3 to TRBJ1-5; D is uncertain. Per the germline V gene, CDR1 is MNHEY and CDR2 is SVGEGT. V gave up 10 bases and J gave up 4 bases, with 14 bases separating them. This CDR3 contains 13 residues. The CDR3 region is CATKYGRNQPQHF. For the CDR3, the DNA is TGTGCCACCAAGTACGGGCGTAATCAGCCCCAGCATTTT.

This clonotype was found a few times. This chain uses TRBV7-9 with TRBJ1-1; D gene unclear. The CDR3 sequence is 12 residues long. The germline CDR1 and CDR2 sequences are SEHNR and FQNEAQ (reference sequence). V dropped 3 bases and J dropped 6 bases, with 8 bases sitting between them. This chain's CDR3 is CASSLETSEAFF. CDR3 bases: TGTGCCAGCAGCTTGGAAACCTCTGAAGCTTTCTTT.

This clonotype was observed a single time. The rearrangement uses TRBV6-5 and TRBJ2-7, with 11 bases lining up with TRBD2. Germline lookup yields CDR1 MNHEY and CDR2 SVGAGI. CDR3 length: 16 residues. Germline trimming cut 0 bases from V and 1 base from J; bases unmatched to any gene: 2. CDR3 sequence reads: CASSYSTSGTSYEQYF. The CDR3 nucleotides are TGTGCCAGCAGTTACTCGACTAGCGGGACGTCCTACGAGCAGTACTTC.

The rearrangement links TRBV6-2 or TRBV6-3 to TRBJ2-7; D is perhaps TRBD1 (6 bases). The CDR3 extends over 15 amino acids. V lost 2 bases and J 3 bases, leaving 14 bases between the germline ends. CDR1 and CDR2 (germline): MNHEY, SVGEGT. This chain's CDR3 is CASSYGGLGSYEQYF. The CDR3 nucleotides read TGTGCCAGCAGTTACGGGGGCTTAGGAAGCTACGAGCAGTACTTC.

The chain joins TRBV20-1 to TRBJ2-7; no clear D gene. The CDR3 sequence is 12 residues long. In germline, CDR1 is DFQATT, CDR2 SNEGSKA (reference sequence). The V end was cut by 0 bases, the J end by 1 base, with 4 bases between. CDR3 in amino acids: CSARDSSYEQYF. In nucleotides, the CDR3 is TGCAGTGCTAGAGACAGTTCCTACGAGCAGTACTTC.

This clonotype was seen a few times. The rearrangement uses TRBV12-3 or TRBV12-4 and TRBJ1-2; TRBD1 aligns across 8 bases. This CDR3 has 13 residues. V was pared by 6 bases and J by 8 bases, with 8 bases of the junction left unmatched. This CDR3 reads CASRDRGPYGYTF. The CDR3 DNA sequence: TGTGCCAGCAGAGACAGGGGCCCTTACGGCTACACCTTC.

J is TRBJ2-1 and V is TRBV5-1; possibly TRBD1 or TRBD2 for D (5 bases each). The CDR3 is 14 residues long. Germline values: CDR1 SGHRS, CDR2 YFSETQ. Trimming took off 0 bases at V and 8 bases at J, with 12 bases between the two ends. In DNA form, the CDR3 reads TGCGCCAGCAGCTTGGGAGGGGTTGGCGATGAGCAGTTCTTC. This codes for CASSLGGVGDEQFF.

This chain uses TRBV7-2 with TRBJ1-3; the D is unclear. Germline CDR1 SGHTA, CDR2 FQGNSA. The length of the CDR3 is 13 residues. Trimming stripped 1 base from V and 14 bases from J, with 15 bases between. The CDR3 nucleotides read TGTGCCAGCAGCTTAGGTGGTTCTCGGACTGTATATTTT. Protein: CASSLGGSRTVYF.

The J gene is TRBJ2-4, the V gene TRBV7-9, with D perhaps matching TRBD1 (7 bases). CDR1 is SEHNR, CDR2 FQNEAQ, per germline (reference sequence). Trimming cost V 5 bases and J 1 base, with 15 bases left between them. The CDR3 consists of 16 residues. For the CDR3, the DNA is TGTGCCAGCAGCCTCGGACAGGCGGGGGCCAAAAACATTCAGTACTTC. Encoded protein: CASSLGQAGAKNIQYF.

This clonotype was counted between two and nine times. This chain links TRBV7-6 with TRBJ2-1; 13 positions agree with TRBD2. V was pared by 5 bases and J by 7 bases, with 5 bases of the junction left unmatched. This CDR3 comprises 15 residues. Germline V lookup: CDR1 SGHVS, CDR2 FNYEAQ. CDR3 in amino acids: CASSRGLAGENEQFF. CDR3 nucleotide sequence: TGTGCCAGCAGCCGAGGACTAGCGGGAGAGAATGAGCAGTTCTTC.

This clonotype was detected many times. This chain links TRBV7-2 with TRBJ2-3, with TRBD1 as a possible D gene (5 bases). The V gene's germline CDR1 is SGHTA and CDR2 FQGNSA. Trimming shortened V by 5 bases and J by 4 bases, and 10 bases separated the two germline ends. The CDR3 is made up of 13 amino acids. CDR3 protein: CASSQDRADTQYF. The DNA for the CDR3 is TGTGCCAGCAGCCAAGACAGAGCAGATACGCAGTATTTT.

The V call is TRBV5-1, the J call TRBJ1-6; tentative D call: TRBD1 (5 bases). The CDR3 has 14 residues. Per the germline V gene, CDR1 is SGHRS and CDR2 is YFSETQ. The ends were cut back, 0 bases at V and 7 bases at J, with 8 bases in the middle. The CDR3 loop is CASSLDRFNSPLHF. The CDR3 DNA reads TGCGCCAGCAGCTTGGACAGGTTCAATTCACCCCTCCACTTT.

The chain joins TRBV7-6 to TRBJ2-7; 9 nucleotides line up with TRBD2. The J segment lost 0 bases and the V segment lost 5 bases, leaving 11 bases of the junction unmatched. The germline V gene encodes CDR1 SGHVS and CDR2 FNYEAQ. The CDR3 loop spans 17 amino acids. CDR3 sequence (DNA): TGTGCCAGCAGCCAAATACCGACTAGCGGAAACTCCTACGAGCAGTACTTC. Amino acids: CASSQIPTSGNSYEQYF.

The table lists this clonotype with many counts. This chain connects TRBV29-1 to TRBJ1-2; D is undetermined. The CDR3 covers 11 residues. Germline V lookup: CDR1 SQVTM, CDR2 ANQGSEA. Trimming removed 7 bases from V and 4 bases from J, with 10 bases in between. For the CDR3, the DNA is TGCAGCGCAAACCTTTTCTATGGCTACACCTTC. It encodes CSANLFYGYTF.

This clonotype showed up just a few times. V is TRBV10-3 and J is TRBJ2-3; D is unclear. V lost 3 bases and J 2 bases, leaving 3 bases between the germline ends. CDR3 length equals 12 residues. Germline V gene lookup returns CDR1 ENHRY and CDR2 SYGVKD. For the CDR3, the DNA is TGTGCCATCAGTGACCACACAGATACGCAGTATTTT. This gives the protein CAISDHTDTQYF.